One T cell receptor beta chain is described in this entry. Here immunoSEQ multiplex PCR was the method, and the copy in TCRdb shows in-frame clones only, minus some. Among roughly 68,000 clones, 80% to 90% were seen once, and the ten largest hold about 4.7%. Germline lookup yields CDR1 KGHSH and CDR2 LQKENI. After removal of 4 bases from V and 0 bases from J, the junction contained 2 bases not matched to a gene. The CDR3 contains 14 residues. The sample belongs to a study of blood T cell repertoires in COVID-19. V is TRBV18 and J is TRBJ1-1; 7 nucleotides line up with TRBD1. This TCR came from a human donor in a cohort sampled during active COVID-19. Sequenced sample: peripheral blood. The CDR3 protein is CASSRDSLNTEAFF. CDR3 bases: TGTGCCAGCTCACGGGACAGTTTGAACACTGAAGCTTTCTTT.